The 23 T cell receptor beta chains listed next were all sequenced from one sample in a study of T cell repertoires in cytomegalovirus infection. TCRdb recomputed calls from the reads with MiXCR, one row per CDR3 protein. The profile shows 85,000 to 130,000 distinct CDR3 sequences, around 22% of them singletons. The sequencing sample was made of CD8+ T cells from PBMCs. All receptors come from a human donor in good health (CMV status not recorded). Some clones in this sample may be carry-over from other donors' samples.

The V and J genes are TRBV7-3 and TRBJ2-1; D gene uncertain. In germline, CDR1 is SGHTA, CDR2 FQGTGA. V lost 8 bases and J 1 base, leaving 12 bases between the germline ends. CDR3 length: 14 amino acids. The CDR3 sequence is CASAPAESYNEQFF. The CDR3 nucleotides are TGTGCCAGCGCGCCGGCCGAGTCCTACAATGAGCAGTTCTTC.

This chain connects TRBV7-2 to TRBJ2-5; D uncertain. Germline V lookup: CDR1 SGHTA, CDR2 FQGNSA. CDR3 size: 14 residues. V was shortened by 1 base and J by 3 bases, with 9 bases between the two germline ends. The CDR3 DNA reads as TGTGCCAGCAGCTTAGTATGGCTTAAAGAGACCCAGTACTTC. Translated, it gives CASSLVWLKETQYF.

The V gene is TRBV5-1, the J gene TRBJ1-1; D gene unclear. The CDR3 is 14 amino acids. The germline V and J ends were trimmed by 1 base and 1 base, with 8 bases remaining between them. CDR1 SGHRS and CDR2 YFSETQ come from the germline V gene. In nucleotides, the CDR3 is TGCGCCAGCAGCTTGCGTTATGCGAACACTGAAGCTTTCTTT. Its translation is CASSLRYANTEAFF.

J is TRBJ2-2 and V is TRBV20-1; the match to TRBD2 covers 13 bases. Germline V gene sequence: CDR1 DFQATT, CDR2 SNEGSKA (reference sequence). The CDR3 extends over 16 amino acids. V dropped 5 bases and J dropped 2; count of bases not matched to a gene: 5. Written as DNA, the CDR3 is TGCAGTGCTCGGACTAGCGGGGGAACAAACACCGGGGAGCTGTTTTTT. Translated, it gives CSARTSGGTNTGELFF.

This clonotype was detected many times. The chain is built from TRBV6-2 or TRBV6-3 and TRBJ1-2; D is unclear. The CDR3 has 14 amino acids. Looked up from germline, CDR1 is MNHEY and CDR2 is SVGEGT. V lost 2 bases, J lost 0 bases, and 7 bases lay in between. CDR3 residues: CASSYPPSNYGYTF. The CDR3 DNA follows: TGTGCCAGCAGTTACCCGCCTTCTAACTATGGCTACACCTTC.

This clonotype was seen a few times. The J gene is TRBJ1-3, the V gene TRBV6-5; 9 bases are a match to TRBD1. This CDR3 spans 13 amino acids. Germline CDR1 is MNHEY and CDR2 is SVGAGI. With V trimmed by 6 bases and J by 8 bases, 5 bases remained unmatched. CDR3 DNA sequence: TGTGCCAGCAGCCCGGGACAGGGATACACCATATATTTT. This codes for CASSPGQGYTIYF.

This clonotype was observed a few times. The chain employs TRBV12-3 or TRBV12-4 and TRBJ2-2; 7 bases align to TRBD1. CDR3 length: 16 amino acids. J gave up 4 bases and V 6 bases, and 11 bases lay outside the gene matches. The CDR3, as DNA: TGTGCCAGCAGGGCTGGACAGGAAGGGTTCACCGGGGAGCTGTTTTTT. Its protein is CASRAGQEGFTGELFF.

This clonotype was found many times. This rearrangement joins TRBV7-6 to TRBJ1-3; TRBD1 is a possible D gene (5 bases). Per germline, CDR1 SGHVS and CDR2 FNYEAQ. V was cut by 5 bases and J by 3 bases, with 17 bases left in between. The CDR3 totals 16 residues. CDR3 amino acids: CASSQGVKPRGNTIYF. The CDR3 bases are TGTGCCAGCAGCCAAGGGGTCAAGCCTCGTGGAAACACCATATATTTT.

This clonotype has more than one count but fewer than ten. CDR3 in amino acids: CSVVNSYEQYF. CDR3 nucleotides: TGCAGCGTTGTGAATAGCTACGAGCAGTACTTC. The rearrangement links TRBV29-1 to TRBJ2-7; D is undetermined. The V gene lost 4 bases and the J gene lost 3 bases, with 7 bases spanning the gap. The CDR3 totals 11 residues. Germline V gives CDR1 SQVTM, CDR2 ANQGSEA.

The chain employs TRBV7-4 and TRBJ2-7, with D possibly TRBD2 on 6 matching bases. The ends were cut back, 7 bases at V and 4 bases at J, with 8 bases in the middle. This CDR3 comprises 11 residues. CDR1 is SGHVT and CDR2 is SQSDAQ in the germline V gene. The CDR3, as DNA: TGTGCCAGCACGGAGGGGTACGAGCAGTACTTC. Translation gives CASTEGYEQYF.

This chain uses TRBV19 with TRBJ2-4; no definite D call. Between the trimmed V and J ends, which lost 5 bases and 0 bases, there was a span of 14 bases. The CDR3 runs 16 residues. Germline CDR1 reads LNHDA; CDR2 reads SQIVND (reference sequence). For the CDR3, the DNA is TGTGCCAGTAGTTCGGACGTAGCCCTAGCCAAAAACATTCAGTACTTC. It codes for CASSSDVALAKNIQYF.

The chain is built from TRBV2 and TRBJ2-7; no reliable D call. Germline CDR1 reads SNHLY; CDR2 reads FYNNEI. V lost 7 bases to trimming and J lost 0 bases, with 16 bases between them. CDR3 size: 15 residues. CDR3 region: CASIYSGRGSYEQYF. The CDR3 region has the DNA TGTGCCAGCATATATAGTGGACGAGGCTCCTACGAGCAGTACTTC.

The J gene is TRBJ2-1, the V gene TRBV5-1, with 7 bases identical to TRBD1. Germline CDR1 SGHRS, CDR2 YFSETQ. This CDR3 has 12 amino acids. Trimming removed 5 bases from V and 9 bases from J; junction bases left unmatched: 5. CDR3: CASRTGVSEQFF. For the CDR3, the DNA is TGCGCCAGCAGAACAGGGGTTAGTGAGCAGTTCTTC.

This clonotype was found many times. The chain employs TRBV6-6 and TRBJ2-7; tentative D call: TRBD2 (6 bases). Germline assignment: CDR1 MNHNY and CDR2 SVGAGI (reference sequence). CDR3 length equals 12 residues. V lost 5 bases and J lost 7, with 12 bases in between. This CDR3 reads CASSPGTLEQYF. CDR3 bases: TGTGCCAGCAGTCCCGGGACTCTGGAGCAGTACTTC.

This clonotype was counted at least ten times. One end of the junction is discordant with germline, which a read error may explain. The CDR3: CASSLAMGGEAFF. CDR3 nucleotide sequence: TGTGCCAGCAGCCTAGCGATGGGGGGAGAAGCTTTCTTT. V gene TRBV7-2 combines with J gene TRBJ1-1; a possible D gene is TRBD1 (5 bases). The germline CDR1 and CDR2 sequences are SGHTA and FQGNSA. The CDR3 has 13 amino acids. Together with reference TRBV7-2 and TRBJ1-1, the CDR3 gives the full variable domain: GAGVSQSPSNKVTEKGKDVELRCDPISGHTALYWYRQSLGQGLEFLIYFQGNSAPDKSGLPSDRFSAERTGGSVSTLTIQRTQQEDSAVYLCASSLAMGGEAFFGQGTRLTVV.

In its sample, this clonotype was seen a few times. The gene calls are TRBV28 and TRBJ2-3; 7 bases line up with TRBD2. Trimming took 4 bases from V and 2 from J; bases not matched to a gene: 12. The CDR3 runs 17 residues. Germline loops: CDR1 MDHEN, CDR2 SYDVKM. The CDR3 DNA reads TGTGCCAGCAGTTCGTCAACTAGCGACCCTTACACAGATACGCAGTATTTT. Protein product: CASSSSTSDPYTDTQYF.

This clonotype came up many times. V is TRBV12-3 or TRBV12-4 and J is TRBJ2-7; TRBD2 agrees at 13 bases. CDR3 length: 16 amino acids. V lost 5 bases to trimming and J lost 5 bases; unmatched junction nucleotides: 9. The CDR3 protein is CASSPKLAGGPHEQYF. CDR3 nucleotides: TGTGCCAGCAGTCCCAAACTAGCGGGAGGGCCCCACGAGCAGTACTTC.

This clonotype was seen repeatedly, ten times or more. The CDR3 sequence: CATSSSEGGRTYEQYF. DNA of the CDR3: TGTGCCACCAGCAGTTCCGAGGGCGGGAGAACCTACGAGCAGTACTTC. J is TRBJ2-7 and V is TRBV15; 7 bases align to TRBD2. Germline values: CDR1 LNHNV, CDR2 YYDKDF (reference sequence). J was trimmed by 2 bases and V by 3 bases; bases with no gene match: 10. CDR3 length: 16 amino acids.

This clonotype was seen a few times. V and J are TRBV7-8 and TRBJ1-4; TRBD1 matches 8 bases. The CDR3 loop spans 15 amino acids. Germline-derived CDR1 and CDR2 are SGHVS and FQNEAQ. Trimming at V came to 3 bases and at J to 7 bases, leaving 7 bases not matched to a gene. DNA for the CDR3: TGTGCCAGCAGCTTGACAGGGGCCGGGGGTGAAAAACTGTTTTTT. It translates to CASSLTGAGGEKLFF.

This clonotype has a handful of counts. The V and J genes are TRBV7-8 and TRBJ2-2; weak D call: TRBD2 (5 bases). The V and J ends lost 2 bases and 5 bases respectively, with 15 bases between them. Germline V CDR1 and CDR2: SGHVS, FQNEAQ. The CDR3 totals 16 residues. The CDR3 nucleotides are TGTGCCAGCAGCTTAATCCCCAGCGGACCAACCGGGGAGCTGTTTTTT. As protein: CASSLIPSGPTGELFF.

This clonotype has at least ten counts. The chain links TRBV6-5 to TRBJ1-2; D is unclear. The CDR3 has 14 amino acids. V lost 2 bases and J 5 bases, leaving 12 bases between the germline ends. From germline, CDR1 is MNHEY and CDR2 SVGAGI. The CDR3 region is CASSYDRAPYGYTF. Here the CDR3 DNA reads TGTGCCAGCAGTTACGACCGGGCGCCGTATGGCTACACCTTC.

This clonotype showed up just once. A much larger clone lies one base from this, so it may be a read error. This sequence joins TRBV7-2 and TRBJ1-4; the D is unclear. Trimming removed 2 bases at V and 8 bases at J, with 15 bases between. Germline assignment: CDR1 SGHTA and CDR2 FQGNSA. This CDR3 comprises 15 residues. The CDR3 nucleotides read TGTGCCAGCAGCTTACATGCGGGGTCTGACGAAAAACTGTTTTTT. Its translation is CASSLHAGSDEKLFF. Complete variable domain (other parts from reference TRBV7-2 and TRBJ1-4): GAGVSQSPSNKVTEKGKDVELRCDPISGHTALYWYRQSLGQGLEFLIYFQGNSAPDKSGLPSDRFSAERTGGSVSTLTIQRTQQEDSAVYLCASSLHAGSDEKLFFGSGTQLSVL.

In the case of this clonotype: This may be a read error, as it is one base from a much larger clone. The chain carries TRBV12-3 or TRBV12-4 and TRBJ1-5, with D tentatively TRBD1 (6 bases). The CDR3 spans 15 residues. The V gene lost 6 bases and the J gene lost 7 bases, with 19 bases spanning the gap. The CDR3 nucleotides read TGTGCCAGCAGCCCCCCGGGGGGCGGAAGGCAGCCCCAGCATTTT. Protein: CASSPPGGGRQPQHF.